The 23 T cell receptor beta chains presented below share a single source sample, sequenced in a study of blood T cell repertoires in COVID-19 (TCRdb year 2020). Receptor amplification or capture employed the immunoSEQ multiplex PCR assay. TCRdb mirrors the immuneACCESS table, restricted to in-frame sequences. Some clones are absent from its copies; in checked studies, under half trace to an unresolved V gene, and the reason for the others is unknown. Across this sample there are roughly 100,000 clones, with roughly 76% seen only once. The top ten clones comprise less than 6% of the sample. Sequences were obtained from peripheral blood. The receptors derive from an older man with COVID-19, enrolled during active disease.

The genes are TRBV6-5 and TRBJ2-7; 10 bases agree with TRBD1. With 5 bases clipped from V and 5 bases from J, the junction kept 6 bases outside the gene matches. The CDR3 runs to 14 residues. Germline CDR1 MNHEY, CDR2 SVGAGI. The CDR3 loop reads CASSLGQGVNEQYF. In nucleotides, the CDR3 is TGTGCCAGCAGTCTCGGACAGGGGGTCAACGAGCAGTACTTC.

This chain uses TRBV9 with TRBJ1-2, with 9 bases fitting TRBD1. V lost 4 bases, J lost 7 bases, and 8 bases stayed unmatched. Germline V gene data show CDR1 as SGDLS and CDR2 as YYNGEE. This CDR3 comprises 14 residues. For the CDR3, the DNA is TGTGCCAGCAGCCCGACCCGACAGGGGGTTGGCTACACCTTC. Protein sequence: CASSPTRQGVGYTF.

The V call is TRBV9, the J call TRBJ1-1; D gene uncertain. This CDR3 has 14 residues. The germline gives CDR1 SGDLS, CDR2 YYNGEE. V lost 4 bases to trimming and J lost 2 bases, with 12 bases between them. CDR3 sequence reads: CASSPRHRNTEAFF. CDR3 bases: TGTGCCAGCAGCCCACGACACCGTAACACTGAAGCTTTCTTT.

CDR3 in DNA: TGTGCCACCAGCAGAGATCTCTACGGAAAACTGTTTTTT. Protein sequence: CATSRDLYGKLFF. This sequence joins TRBV15 and TRBJ1-4; no reliable D call. The CDR3 is 13 amino acids. V was trimmed by 0 bases and J by 10 bases, leaving 9 bases between them. Germline CDR1 reads LNHNV; CDR2 reads YYDKDF (reference sequence).

The chain joins TRBV5-1 to TRBJ2-5; D perhaps matches TRBD1 (5 bases). Germline CDR1 SGHRS, CDR2 YFSETQ. V lost 2 bases and J lost 1, with 9 bases in between. The CDR3 extends over 14 amino acids. CDR3 DNA sequence: TGCGCCAGCAGCTTACAGGCGCGCCAAGAGACCCAGTACTTC. It translates to CASSLQARQETQYF. The full variable domain, completed using reference TRBV5-1 and TRBJ2-5, is KAGVTQTPRYLIKTRGQQVTLSCSPISGHRSVSWYQQTPGQGLQFLFEYFSETQRNKGNFPGRFSGRQFSNSRSEMNVSTLELGDSALYLCASSLQARQETQYFGPGTRLLVL.

The chain links TRBV12-2 to TRBJ2-7; TRBD1 is the table's D call and was not checked against the DNA. TRBV12-2 is a known pseudogene. The CDR3 consists of 13 residues. The CDR3 DNA is TGTGCAAGTCGCTTAGCGGGCTTGACGGATCAGTACTTC. Protein sequence: CASRLAGLTDQYF.

The CDR3 DNA sequence: TGTGCCAGCAGCGCACAGGGGGCGCGATCCTACAATGAGCAGTTCTTC. Translated, it gives CASSAQGARSYNEQFF. The rearrangement joins TRBV5-6 to TRBJ2-1; 9 bases match TRBD1. Germline V gene sequence: CDR1 SGHDT, CDR2 YYEEEE. The CDR3 totals 16 residues. The V and J ends lost 4 bases and 1 base, in that order; junction bases with no gene match: 6.

The rearrangement uses TRBV5-5 and TRBJ1-4; TRBD1 agrees at 10 bases. This CDR3 region has 16 residues. The germline V gene encodes CDR1 SGHKS and CDR2 YYEKEE (reference sequence). V was clipped by 3 bases and J by 7 bases; unmatched bases: 9. This chain's CDR3 is CASSSRTGGISEKLFF. The CDR3 region has the DNA TGTGCCAGCAGCTCCCGGACAGGGGGTATTAGTGAAAAACTGTTTTTT.

The V call is TRBV3-1 (or the pseudogene TRBV3-2), the J call TRBJ2-7; 7 bases align to TRBD2. After removal of 3 bases from V and 0 bases from J, the junction contained 2 bases not matched to a gene. CDR1 and CDR2 from the germline V gene are LGHDT and YNNKEL (reference sequence). The CDR3 has 14 residues. CDR3 sequence: CASSQRGSSYEQYF. CDR3 DNA sequence: TGTGCCAGCAGCCAGCGGGGGAGCTCCTACGAGCAGTACTTC.

V usage is TRBV19 and J usage is TRBJ1-2; D is unresolved. V lost 3 bases, J lost 8 bases, and 19 bases lay in between. The CDR3 is 15 residues long. Per the germline V gene, CDR1 is LNHDA and CDR2 is SQIVND (reference sequence). CDR3 sequence: CASSILPGSTGGYTF. Here the CDR3 DNA reads TGTGCCAGTAGTATCCTTCCGGGGTCGACGGGGGGCTACACCTTC.

This rearrangement joins TRBV11-2 to TRBJ1-4, with a possible D match to TRBD1 (5 bases). V was cut by 4 bases and J by 5 bases, with 14 bases left in between. CDR1 is SGHAT, CDR2 FQNNGV, per germline. The CDR3 length is 15 residues. The CDR3 here is CASSYPGGENEKLFF. CDR3 DNA: TGTGCCAGCAGCTATCCCGGGGGGGAAAATGAAAAACTGTTTTTT.

The rearrangement joins TRBV5-4 to TRBJ2-1; 11 bases agree with TRBD2. The CDR3 has 16 residues. The V segment lost 0 bases and the J segment 9 bases; nucleotides outside the gene matches: 8. Germline CDR1 is SGHNT and CDR2 is YYREEE (reference sequence). The CDR3 sequence: CASSLDLAGGAGEQFF. The CDR3 bases are TGTGCCAGCAGCTTGGATCTAGCGGGAGGAGCGGGTGAGCAGTTCTTC.

The count of this clone is one. This chain links TRBV11-2 with TRBJ1-5; the D is unclear. The CDR3 sequence is 12 residues long. Germline loops: CDR1 SGHAT, CDR2 FQNNGV. The V gene lost 2 bases and the J gene lost 9 bases, with 8 bases spanning the gap. CDR3: CASSLSRGPQHF. The DNA of the CDR3 is TGTGCCAGCAGCTTAAGTCGGGGGCCCCAGCATTTT.

This clone appeared a single time. The chain has TRBV6-6 and TRBJ1-5, with D tentatively TRBD1 (6 bases). CDR3 length: 16 residues. V was pared by 2 bases and J by 0 bases, with 11 bases between. The germline CDR1 and CDR2 sequences are MNHNY and SVGAGI (reference sequence). CDR3: CASSYGTLYSNQPQHF. CDR3 sequence (DNA): TGTGCCAGCAGTTACGGGACACTTTATAGCAATCAGCCCCAGCATTTT.

This clone was counted only a few times. The rearrangement links TRBV5-1 to TRBJ1-1, with TRBD1 as a possible D gene (5 bases). Per germline, CDR1 SGHRS and CDR2 YFSETQ. The CDR3 covers 15 residues. Trimming removed 0 bases at V and 7 bases at J, with 16 bases between. The CDR3 reads CASSLVGAVGGEAFF. The DNA of the CDR3 is TGCGCCAGCAGCTTGGTAGGGGCCGTGGGAGGTGAAGCTTTCTTT.

The chain is built from TRBV30 and TRBJ2-1, with a tentative D call TRBD2 (6 bases). V dropped 3 bases and J dropped 0 bases, with 12 bases sitting between them. CDR1 and CDR2 (germline): GTSNPN, SVGIG (reference sequence). The CDR3 loop spans 15 amino acids. CDR3 amino acids: CAWSAGLASYNEQFF. Here the CDR3 DNA reads TGTGCCTGGAGCGCGGGACTTGCCTCCTACAATGAGCAGTTCTTC.

The chain couples TRBV5-4 to TRBJ2-3; 7 bases agree with TRBD1. The V gene end was trimmed by 0 bases and the J gene end by 2 bases; junction bases not matched to a gene: 6. The CDR3 covers 16 residues. In germline, CDR1 is SGHNT, CDR2 YYREEE (reference sequence). This CDR3 reads CASSLAGQTYTDTQYF. CDR3 DNA: TGTGCCAGCAGCTTGGCGGGACAGACCTACACAGATACGCAGTATTTT.

The CDR3 loop reads CASRPLGSSDQPQHF. CDR3 coding DNA: TGTGCCAGCAGACCGCTGGGCAGTAGTGATCAGCCCCAGCATTTT. The chain combines TRBV2 with TRBJ1-5; the D is unclear. CDR3 length equals 15 residues. CDR1 and CDR2 (germline): SNHLY, FYNNEI. V dropped 6 bases and J dropped 5 bases, with 17 bases sitting between them. The full variable domain, in which reference TRBV2 and TRBJ1-5 provide the parts outside the CDR3, is EPEVTQTPSHQVTQMGQEVILRCVPISNHLYFYWYRQILGQKVEFLVSFYNNEISEKSEIFDDQFSVERPDGSNFTLKIRSTKLEDSAMYFCASRPLGSSDQPQHFGDGTRLSIL.

CDR3 sequence: CASSVAGSRQTQYF. Written as DNA, the CDR3 is TGTGCCAGCAGCGTAGCGGGTAGCAGACAGACCCAGTACTTC. This chain joins TRBV9 and TRBJ2-5; no clear D. CDR1 and CDR2 from the germline V gene are SGDLS and YYNGEE. With 0 bases removed from V and 6 bases from J, the gap between germline ends came to 12 bases. The CDR3 loop spans 14 amino acids. Combining the CDR3 with reference TRBV9 and TRBJ2-5 gives the whole variable domain DSGVTQTPKHLITATGQRVTLRCSPRSGDLSVYWYQQSLDQGLQFLIQYYNGEERAKGNILERFSAQQFPDLHSELNLSSLELGDSALYFCASSVAGSRQTQYFGPGTRLLVL.

This sequence joins TRBV18 and TRBJ1-1; possibly TRBD1 for D (6 bases). The CDR3 has 15 amino acids. V was shortened by 4 bases and J by 4 bases, with 16 bases between the two germline ends. CDR1 is KGHSH and CDR2 is LQKENI in the germline V gene. This CDR3 is CASSRIQGRATEAFF. The CDR3 DNA reads as TGTGCCAGCTCACGAATTCAGGGGAGAGCCACTGAAGCTTTCTTT.

The chain combines TRBV5-6 with TRBJ2-7; TRBD1 matches at 7 bases. The V segment lost 1 base and the J segment 6 bases; nucleotides outside the gene matches: 4. CDR1 SGHDT and CDR2 YYEEEE come from the germline V gene. The length of the CDR3 is 13 residues. CDR3 nucleotides: TGTGCCAGCAGCTTGATGAGGGGGCTCGAGCAGTACTTC. It is translated as CASSLMRGLEQYF.

This clone was observed once. The chain is built from TRBV29-1 and TRBJ1-1, with D maybe TRBD1 (5 bases). The CDR3 contains 14 residues. V was cut by 2 bases and J by 4 bases, with 14 bases left in between. Germline CDR1 and CDR2: SQVTM and ANQGSEA. The DNA for the CDR3 is TGCAGCGTTGAATCAGGGTATGGCGTCACTGAAGCTTTCTTT. As protein: CSVESGYGVTEAFF.

This clone appeared once. The rearrangement links TRBV5-1 to TRBJ1-5; maybe TRBD1 (5 bases). V shed 4 bases and J shed 5 bases, with 19 bases lying between them. CDR1 and CDR2 (germline): SGHRS, YFSETQ. CDR3 size: 16 residues. CDR3 nucleotide sequence: TGCGCCAGCAGCCCAGGGTACAGGTCCCTCCATCAGCCCCAGCATTTT. It specifies CASSPGYRSLHQPQHF.